Following are 4 T cell receptor beta chains from one sample sequenced in a study of T cells in Graves' hyperthyroidism and ophthalmopathy. TCR beta CDR3 sequences were amplified from RNA transcripts. Using the HTBI primer set, a first-round RT-PCR was run on the TCR CDR3. TCRdb itself ran the multiplex PCR reads through MiXCR, one entry per CDR3 protein. The sample lists some 360,000 distinct CDR3 sequences, around a sixth occurring once. The sequencing input was blood. The receptors here all came from a woman in her thirties or forties with Graves' ophthalmopathy.

In its sample, this clonotype was seen many times. The chain links TRBV11-2 to TRBJ2-6; 7 bases fit TRBD1. CDR1 and CDR2 from the germline V gene are SGHAT and FQNNGV. CDR3 size: 18 residues. Germline trimming cut 2 bases from V and 2 bases from J; bases unmatched to any gene: 9. CDR3: CASSLFMSGGTGANVLTF. CDR3 DNA: TGTGCCAGCAGCTTATTTATGTCAGGGGGTACTGGGGCCAACGTCCTGACTTTC.

This chain joins TRBV11-2 and TRBJ2-5; 8 positions match TRBD1. The V gene's germline CDR1 is SGHAT and CDR2 FQNNGV. Germline trimming cut 4 bases from V and 5 bases from J; bases unmatched to any gene: 15. The CDR3 contains 17 residues. The CDR3 region is CASSSGGGTPPKETQYF. In DNA form, the CDR3 reads TGTGCCAGCAGCTCAGGGGGCGGGACTCCCCCGAAGGAGACCCAGTACTTC.

The rearrangement joins TRBV11-2 to TRBJ2-2; D ambiguous. This CDR3 contains 15 residues. Per germline, CDR1 SGHAT and CDR2 FQNNGV. Trimming pared 3 bases from V and 0 bases from J, leaving 8 bases between. The CDR3 nucleotides read TGTGCCAGCAGCTTCGGGCTCTCGAACACCGGGGAGCTGTTTTTT. It translates to CASSFGLSNTGELFF.

This clonotype was counted a single time. V and J are TRBV5-1 and TRBJ1-1; D is perhaps TRBD1 (6 bases). V dropped 2 bases and J dropped 6 bases, with 17 bases sitting between them. This CDR3 has 15 residues. Germline CDR1 and CDR2: SGHRS and YFSETQ. CDR3 nucleotides: TGCGCCAGCAGCTTAGACGGGACACTCGTCGCTGAAGCTTTCTTT. Its protein product is CASSLDGTLVAEAFF.